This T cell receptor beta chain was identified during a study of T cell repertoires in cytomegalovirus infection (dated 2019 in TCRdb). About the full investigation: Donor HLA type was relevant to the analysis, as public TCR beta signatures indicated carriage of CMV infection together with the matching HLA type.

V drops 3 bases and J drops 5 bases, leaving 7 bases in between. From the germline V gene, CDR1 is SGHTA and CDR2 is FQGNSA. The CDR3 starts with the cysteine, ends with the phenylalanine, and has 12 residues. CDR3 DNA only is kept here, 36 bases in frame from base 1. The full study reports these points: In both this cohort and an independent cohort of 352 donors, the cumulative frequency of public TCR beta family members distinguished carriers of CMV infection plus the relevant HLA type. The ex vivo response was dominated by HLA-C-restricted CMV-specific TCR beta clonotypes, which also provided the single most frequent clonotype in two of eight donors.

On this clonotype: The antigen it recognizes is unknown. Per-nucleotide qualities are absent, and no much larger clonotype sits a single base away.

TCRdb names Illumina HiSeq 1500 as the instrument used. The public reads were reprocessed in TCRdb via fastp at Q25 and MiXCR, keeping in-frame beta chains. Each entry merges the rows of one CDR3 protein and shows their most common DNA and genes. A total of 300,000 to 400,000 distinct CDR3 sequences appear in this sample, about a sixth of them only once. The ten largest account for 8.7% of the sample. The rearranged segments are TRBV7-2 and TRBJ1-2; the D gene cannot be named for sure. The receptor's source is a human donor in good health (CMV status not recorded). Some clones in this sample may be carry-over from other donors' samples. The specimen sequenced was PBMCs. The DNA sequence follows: TGTGCCAGCAGCTTCATGCGATATGGCTACACCTTC. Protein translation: CASSFMRYGYTF.